This paragraph covers one TCR beta chain sequence. Its target is unknown. This record belongs to a study of OX40 agonist ivuxolimab in advanced cancers. Study information: Ivuxolimab, an antibody acting as an agonist of OX40 (CD134), was used to treat patients. Whole-study results and caveats: There were, on average, more expanded clones in CD8+ T cells than in CD4+.

Profiled with immunoSEQ multiplex PCR; TCRdb holds only in-frame clones, not every one. The sample carries about 76,000 clones, approximately 91% recorded once. Per germline, CDR1 KGHSH and CDR2 LQKENI. The CDR3 contains 14 residues. Trimming left V 2 bases short and J 1 base short, with 8 bases between. The chain is built from TRBV18 and TRBJ2-5; unclear D gene. Sequences were derived from CD4+ or CD8+ T cells sorted from blood, sampled in a trial of the OX40 agonist ivuxolimab. This sequence originates from an adult with an advanced solid tumor such as melanoma, head and neck, liver or kidney cancer. The CDR3 region has the DNA TGTGCCAGCTCACCAAGGGCAGGCCAAGAGACCCAGTACTTC. Protein sequence: CASSPRAGQETQYF.